The source of this T cell receptor (beta chain) is a study of hypomethylating agent response in myelodysplastic syndrome. The repertoire was sequenced with immunoSEQ multiplex PCR; TCRdb's copy has only in-frame clones and lacks some. The repertoire holds thousands of clones, with approximately 82% as singletons. Points from the study as a whole: No significant post-treatment change in richness, rarefaction diversity or clonality, across all patients or response groups.

This clone was found a few times. The antigen remains undetermined. This TCR was recovered from a human donor with myelodysplastic syndrome. The sequenced sample was bone marrow, obtained before or after starting hypomethylating agent treatment for myelodysplastic syndrome (not recorded which).

CDR3 nucleotide sequence: TGCGCCAGCAGCTTGGAAACAGGGCACACTGAAGCTTTCTTT. Translating gives CASSLETGHTEAFF. The chain has TRBV5-1 and TRBJ1-1; D is perhaps TRBD1 (6 bases). The CDR3 sequence is 14 residues long. Per the germline V gene, CDR1 is SGHRS and CDR2 is YFSETQ. Trimming cost V 0 bases and J 3 bases, with 9 bases left between them.